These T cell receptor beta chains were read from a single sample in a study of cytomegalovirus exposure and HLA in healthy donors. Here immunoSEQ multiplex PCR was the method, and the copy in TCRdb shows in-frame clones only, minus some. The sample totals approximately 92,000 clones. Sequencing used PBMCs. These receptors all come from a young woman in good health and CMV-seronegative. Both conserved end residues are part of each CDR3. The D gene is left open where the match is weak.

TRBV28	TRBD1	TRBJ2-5	TGTGCCAGCAGCCCTCGACAGGGAATGGTGAAGACCCAGTACTTC	CASSPRQGMVKTQYF
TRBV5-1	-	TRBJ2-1	TGCGCCAGCAGCTTGGAGGTCAGGTACAATGAGCAGTTCTTC	CASSLEVRYNEQFF
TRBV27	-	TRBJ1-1	TGTGCCAGCAGTCTAGGTTGGCTCGCTGAAGCTTTCTTT	CASSLGWLAEAFF
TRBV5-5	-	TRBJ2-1	TGTGCCAGCAGCTTGAGTACTTACGACAATGAGCAGTTCTTC	CASSLSTYDNEQFF
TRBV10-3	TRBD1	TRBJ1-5	TGTGCCAGCGGACAGGGTTATAGCAATCAGCCCCAGCATTTT	CASGQGYSNQPQHF
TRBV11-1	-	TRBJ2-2	TGTGCCAGCAGTAGAGGGGGTTCAGGCACCGGGGAGCTGTTTTTT	CASSRGGSGTGELFF
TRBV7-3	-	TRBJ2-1	TGTGCCAGCAGCGCCGCGGCGGGGTCCTACAATGAGCAGTTCTTC	CASSAAAGSYNEQFF
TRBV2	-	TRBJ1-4	TGTGCCAGCAGTCCGCCGACTTCCGAAAAACTGTTTTTT	CASSPPTSEKLFF
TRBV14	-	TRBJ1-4	TGTGCCAGCAGCCAAGACAGGGTTACTAATGAAAAACTGTTTTTT	CASSQDRVTNEKLFF
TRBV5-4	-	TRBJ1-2	TGTGCCAGCAGCTTGGCGTCAGCGGGGCACTATGGCTACACCTTC	CASSLASAGHYGYTF
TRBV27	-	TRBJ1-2	TGTGCCAGCAGTTCAGGACAGAACTATGGCTACACCTTC	CASSSGQNYGYTF
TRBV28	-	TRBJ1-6	TGTGCCAGCAGTTTAACGGGCCCAACAGGGACGGAGAATTCACCCCTCCACTTT	CASSLTGPTGTENSPLHF
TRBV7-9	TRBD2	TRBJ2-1	TGTGCCAGCAGCTTTAGGACTAGCGGGATATTGAGATCCAATGAGCAGTTCTTC	CASSFRTSGILRSNEQFF
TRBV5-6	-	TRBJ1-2	TGTGCCAGCAGCTATGGGACATTTTCTAACTATGGCTACACCTTC	CASSYGTFSNYGYTF
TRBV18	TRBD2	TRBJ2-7	TGTGCCAGCTCACCCCTAGCGGGAGGGGGGTACGAGCAGTACTTC	CASSPLAGGGYEQYF
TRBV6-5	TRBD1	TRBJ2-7	TGTGCCAGCAGTTACTCGACAGGGGACGAGCAGTACTTC	CASSYSTGDEQYF
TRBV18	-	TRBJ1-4	TGTGCCAGCAATAGTGGACAGACAACTAATGAAAAACTGTTTTTT	CASNSGQTTNEKLFF
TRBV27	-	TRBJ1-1	TGTGCCAGCAGTTTTTACTACGGAAACACTGAAGCTTTCTTT	CASSFYYGNTEAFF
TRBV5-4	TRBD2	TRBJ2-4	TGTGCCAGCAGCTTGGGGGGCGCGGGAGCCAAAAACATTCGGTACTTC	CASSLGGAGAKNIRYF
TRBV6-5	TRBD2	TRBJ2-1	TGTGCCAGCAGGCCAGGGACTAGCGGTTACAATGAGCAGTTCTTC	CASRPGTSGYNEQFF
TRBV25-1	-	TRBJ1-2	TGTGCCAGCAGTGCAGGGGCTGGCTACACCTTC	CASSAGAGYTF
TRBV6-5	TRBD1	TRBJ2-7	TGTGCCAGCAGGGTGACAGGGGGCCCCTACGAGCAGTACTTC	CASRVTGGPYEQYF
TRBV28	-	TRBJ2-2	TGTGCCAGCAGTTTAACGATACAGGGTCTTGGGGAGCTGTTTTTT	CASSLTIQGLGELFF
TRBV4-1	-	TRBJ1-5	TGCGCCAGCAGCCAAGCGGGGTATGGCAATCAGCCCCAGCATTTT	CASSQAGYGNQPQHF
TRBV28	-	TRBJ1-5	TGTGCCAGCAGTTTATTCGGGAGGGCCGGGGTTCAGCCCCAGCATTTT	CASSLFGRAGVQPQHF
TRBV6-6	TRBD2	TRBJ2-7	TGTGCCAGCAGTTACCGGGAGGCCTACGAGCAGTACTTC	CASSYREAYEQYF
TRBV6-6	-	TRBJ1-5	TGTGCCAGCACCCAGGGATTAGGGCAGCCCCAGCATTTT	CASTQGLGQPQHF
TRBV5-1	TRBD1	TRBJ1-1	TGCGCCAGCAGCTTCCGACAGGGAGTGGTGAACACTGAAGCTTTCTTT	CASSFRQGVVNTEAFF
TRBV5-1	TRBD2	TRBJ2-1	TGCGCCAGCAGCTTGGGACTAGCAGACTACAATGAGCAGTTCTTC	CASSLGLADYNEQFF
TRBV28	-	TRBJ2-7	TGTGCCAGCAGTTTGGGCAGGGCCCACGAGCAGTACTTC	CASSLGRAHEQYF
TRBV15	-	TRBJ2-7	TGTGCCACCAGCAGAGAGGGAAGAAGGGGCGAGCAGTACTTC	CATSREGRRGEQYF
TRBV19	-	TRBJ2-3	TGTGCCAGTAGTATAGCGGGGAGTGTCTCAGATACGCAGTATTTT	CASSIAGSVSDTQYF
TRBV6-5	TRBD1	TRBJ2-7	TGTGCCAGCAGTTACCCCCGGACAGGGTTCTACGAGCAGTACTTC	CASSYPRTGFYEQYF
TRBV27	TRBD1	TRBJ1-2	TGTGCCAGCCCGGGGCCCGACAGGGACTATGGCTACACCTTC	CASPGPDRDYGYTF
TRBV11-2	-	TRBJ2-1	TGTGCCAGCAGCTTAAGTCCCCTATATGAGCAGTTCTTC	CASSLSPLYEQFF
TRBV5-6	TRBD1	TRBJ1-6	TGTGCCAGCAGCTGGGGGACAGGGGGGAATTCACCCCTCCACTTT	CASSWGTGGNSPLHF
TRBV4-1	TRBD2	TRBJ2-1	TGCGCCAGCAGCCAAGTCTTTCTGAGACTAGCGGGCGGCAATGAGCAGTTCTTC	CASSQVFLRLAGGNEQFF
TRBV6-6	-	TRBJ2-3	TGTGCCAGCAGTTACCCCCGAAAGGGGTGGTCAGATACGCAGTATTTT	CASSYPRKGWSDTQYF
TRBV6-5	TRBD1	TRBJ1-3	TGTGCCAGCAGACAGGGGAACTCTGGAAACACCATATATTTT	CASRQGNSGNTIYF
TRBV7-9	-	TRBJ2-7	TGTGCCAGCAGCCGAAAAGACAGTTCCTACGAGCAGTACTTC	CASSRKDSSYEQYF
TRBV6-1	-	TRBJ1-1	TGTGCCAGCAGTGAATGGGACTGGGAGGAAGCTTTCTTT	CASSEWDWEEAFF
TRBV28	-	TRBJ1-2	TGTGCCAGCAGTACCCCGAGGGTAGGCTACACCTTC	CASSTPRVGYTF
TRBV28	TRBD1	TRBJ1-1	TGTGCCAGCAGCCCCGGGACAGGGAACACTGAAGCTTTCTTT	CASSPGTGNTEAFF